This T cell receptor (beta chain) appears in the sequencing data of a study of vaccination and CD4 T cells after COVID-19. Turning to the study itself: Each post-COVID sample was drawn after diagnosis, and the median interval was roughly 100 days (range 35 to 161). Study observations and caveats: Within the convalescent patients, a median roughly 86% of the SARS-CoV-2-reactive clones were ones that appeared only post-vaccination.

Sample treatment: roughly 10-day PBMC culture with coronavirus spike peptide pools or control peptides (ViraFEST assay). Expanded clonotypes were found by TCR sequencing after peptide-pool stimulation (ViraFEST). Scientists separated out CD4+ T cells through negative selection following 10 days in culture. As regards this clonotype: Its antigen is still unknown.

Cultured CD4+ T cell DNA underwent sequencing with the Oncomine TCR Beta short-read assay. Each CDR3 protein is one row after TCRdb ran MiXCR on the PCR reads. The data hold some 15,000 distinct CDR3 sequences, with roughly 61% observed a single time. The clonotype comes from a human donor who had recovered from COVID-19. Input material: CD4+ T cells from blood, cultured in vitro.

This CDR3 is CASSQDALWRPQHF. The CDR3 bases are TGCGCCAGCAGCCAAGATGCTCTGTGGCGACCCCAGCATTTT. This chain connects TRBV4-3 to TRBJ1-5; no definite D call. Germline V gene sequence: CDR1 LGHNA, CDR2 YSLEER. Trimming cost V 0 bases and J 10 bases, with 13 bases left between them. The CDR3 is 14 residues long.